The entry that follows covers one TCR beta chain sequence. This entry comes from a study of T cell changes during pregnancy in multiple sclerosis. Measured with immunoSEQ multiplex PCR; TCRdb has only the in-frame clones, and not every one. The table lists 55,000 or so clones, about nine tenths of them singletons, with approximately 0.6% in the top ten. The CDR3 runs 14 residues. Trimming cost V 6 bases and J 6 bases; bases outside gene matches: 6. Per the germline V gene, CDR1 is LNHDA and CDR2 is SQIVND (reference sequence). This material consisted of CD4+ T cells from peripheral blood mononuclear cells, taken in the first trimester of pregnancy. This TCR was sampled from a female donor with multiple sclerosis, enrolled in a pregnancy study. V and J are TRBV19 and TRBJ2-3; 10 bases line up with TRBD2. The DNA for the CDR3 is TGTGCCAGTAGCAAGCGGGGGGGCCCCGATACGCAGTATTTT. It translates to CASSKRGGPDTQYF.